The table lists the clone carrying this T cell receptor (beta chain) with a few counts. The antigen remains undetermined. This CDR3 comprises 18 residues. The V gene lost 2 bases and the J gene lost 0 bases, with 14 bases spanning the gap. Germline V gene lookup returns CDR1 MNHEY and CDR2 SVGAGI. TCRdb independently ran MiXCR on the reads; one entry per CDR3 protein. The table lists some 110,000 distinct CDR3 sequences, around 32% of them singletons. The data are from a study of T cell repertoires in cytomegalovirus infection. The V gene is TRBV6-5, the J gene TRBJ2-6; D call uncertain. This clonotype was sampled from a human donor in good health (CMV status not recorded). Some clones in this sample may be carry-over from other donors' samples. The sequenced sample was CD8+ T cells from cultured PBMCs, obtained from culture after CMV antigen stimulation. This chain's CDR3 is CASSYPIGDHSGANVLTF. DNA for the CDR3: TGTGCCAGCAGTTACCCCATAGGCGACCACTCTGGGGCCAACGTCCTGACTTTC.